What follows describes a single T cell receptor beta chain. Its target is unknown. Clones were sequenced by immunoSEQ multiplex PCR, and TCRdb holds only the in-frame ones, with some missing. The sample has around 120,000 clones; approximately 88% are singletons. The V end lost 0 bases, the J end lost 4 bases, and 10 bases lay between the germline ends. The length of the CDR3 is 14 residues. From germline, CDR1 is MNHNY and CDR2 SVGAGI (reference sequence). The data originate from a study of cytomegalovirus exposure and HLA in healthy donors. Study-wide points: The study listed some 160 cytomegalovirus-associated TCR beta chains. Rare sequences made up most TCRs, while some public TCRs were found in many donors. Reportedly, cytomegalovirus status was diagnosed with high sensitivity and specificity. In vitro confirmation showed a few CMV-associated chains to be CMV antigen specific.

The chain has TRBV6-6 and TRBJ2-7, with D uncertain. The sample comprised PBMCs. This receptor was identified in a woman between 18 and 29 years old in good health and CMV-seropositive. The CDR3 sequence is CASSYSNAGYEQYF. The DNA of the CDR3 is TGTGCCAGCAGTTACTCGAATGCCGGTTACGAGCAGTACTTC.